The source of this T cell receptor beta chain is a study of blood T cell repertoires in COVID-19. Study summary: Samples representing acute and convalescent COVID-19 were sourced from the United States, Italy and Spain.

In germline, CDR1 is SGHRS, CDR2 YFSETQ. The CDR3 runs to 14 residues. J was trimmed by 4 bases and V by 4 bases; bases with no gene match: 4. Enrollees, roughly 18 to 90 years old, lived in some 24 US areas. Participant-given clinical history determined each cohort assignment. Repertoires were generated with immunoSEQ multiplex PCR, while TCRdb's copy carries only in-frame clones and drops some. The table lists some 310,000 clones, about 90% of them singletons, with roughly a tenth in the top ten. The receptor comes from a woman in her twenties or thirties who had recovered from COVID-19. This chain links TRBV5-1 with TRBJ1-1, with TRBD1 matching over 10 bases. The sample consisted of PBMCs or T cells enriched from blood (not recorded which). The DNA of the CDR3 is TGCGCCAGCAGCCCGGACAGGGGGAGCACTGAAGCTTTCTTT. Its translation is CASSPDRGSTEAFF.